Described below is a single T cell receptor beta chain sequence and its context. Its antigen is undetermined. The sample originates from a study of cytomegalovirus exposure and HLA in healthy donors. The CDR3 extends over 9 amino acids. The germline V gene has CDR1 SGHKS and CDR2 YYEKEE (reference sequence). Trimming took off 0 bases at V and 14 bases at J, with 3 bases between the two ends. Amplification used 60 Vbeta primers and 13 Jbeta primers. Profiled with immunoSEQ multiplex PCR; TCRdb holds only in-frame clones, not every one. The sample holds about 160,000 clones, roughly 70% seen once. General observations from the study: Sequencing artifact likely explains a cluster of highly shared sequence variants. Roughly uniform depth of sequencing across donors was assumed in presence/absence analyses. Researchers had no immune exposure information except CMV serostatus available. Follow-up analysis later connected one missense variant in DCLRE1C with trimming of TCR beta V- and J-genes.

The source material was PBMCs. The chain joins TRBV5-5 to TRBJ2-1; no definite D call. The sequence was obtained from a woman aged 25 to 45 in good health and CMV-seronegative. CDR3 nucleotide sequence: TGTGCCAGCAGCTTGGGAGAGTTCTTC. As protein: CASSLGEFF.